The 8 T cell receptor beta chains presented below share a single source sample, sequenced in a study of control samples from healthy donors and cancer patients. Sequenced by immunoSEQ multiplex PCR; TCRdb stores in-frame clones only, minus some. Recorded for this sample: around 190,000 clones. Sample: blood. The origin of the receptors is a woman aged 25 to 39 in good health.

This chain's CDR3 is CASSISAQGHVSYGYTF. The CDR3 region has the DNA TGTGCCAGTAGTATCTCCGCTCAGGGGCACGTATCCTATGGCTACACCTTC. The rearrangement joins TRBV19 to TRBJ1-2, with a possible D match to TRBD1 (6 bases). Germline V gene data show CDR1 as LNHDA and CDR2 as SQIVND (reference sequence). Deletions cut 3 bases from V and 4 bases from J, with 21 bases between. The CDR3 covers 17 residues.

The chain is built from TRBV20-1 and TRBJ1-3; 7 nucleotides match TRBD1. From germline, CDR1 is DFQATT and CDR2 SNEGSKA (reference sequence). The junction had 14 bases not matched to a gene; V was cut back by 3 bases and J by 0 bases. The CDR3 spans 18 residues. The DNA for the CDR3 is TGCAGTGCTAGTAGCGGGCCGGGACAGTGGGACTCTGGAAACACCATATATTTT. Encoded protein: CSASSGPGQWDSGNTIYF.

The V and J genes are TRBV6-5 and TRBJ2-7, with TRBD2 as a possible D gene (6 bases). Trimming removed 0 bases from V and 5 bases from J, with 14 bases in between. The CDR3 covers 15 residues. Germline values: CDR1 MNHEY, CDR2 SVGAGI. The CDR3 protein is CASSYSGGASHEQYF. The CDR3 DNA reads as TGTGCCAGCAGTTACTCAGGCGGGGCCAGTCACGAGCAGTACTTC.

The chain is built from TRBV7-6 and TRBJ2-7, with D possibly matching TRBD1 (6 bases). The CDR3 extends over 15 amino acids. Germline CDR1 and CDR2: SGHVS and FNYEAQ. Trimming left V 2 bases short and J 2 bases short, with 13 bases between. CDR3 amino acids: CASSLRPGQTYEQYF. The CDR3, as DNA: TGTGCCAGCAGCTTAAGGCCGGGACAAACCTACGAGCAGTACTTC.

The rearrangement uses TRBV18 and TRBJ1-2, with 7 nucleotides matching TRBD1. Germline CDR1 and CDR2: KGHSH and LQKENI. The CDR3 has 14 amino acids. Losses at the gene ends were 3 bases for V and 4 bases for J; bases not matched to a gene: 5. The CDR3: CASSPPDRVYGYTF. CDR3 DNA sequence: TGTGCCAGCTCACCCCCAGACAGGGTCTATGGCTACACCTTC.

This sequence joins TRBV10-3 and TRBJ2-7; possibly TRBD2 for D (7 bases). V lost 2 bases and J lost 6, with 17 bases in between. Per germline, CDR1 ENHRY and CDR2 SYGVKD. The CDR3 length is 15 residues. CDR3 bases: TGTGCCATCAGTGAGGTCAAGGGGGGGCCAGGCGAGCAGTACTTC. Translating gives CAISEVKGGPGEQYF.

The V gene is TRBV4-2, the J gene TRBJ2-3; TRBD2 aligns across 13 bases. CDR1 is LGHNA, CDR2 YNFKEQ, per germline. The J segment lost 5 bases and the V segment lost 2 bases, leaving 10 bases of the junction unmatched. This CDR3 is 18 amino acids long. The CDR3 here is CASSQRGLAGHVLDTQYF. CDR3 nucleotide sequence: TGTGCCAGCAGCCAAAGGGGACTAGCGGGGCATGTTTTAGATACGCAGTATTTT.

This sequence joins TRBV18 and TRBJ2-3, with D perhaps being TRBD1 or TRBD2 (6 bases each). The CDR3 has 14 amino acids. The V end lost 3 bases, the J end lost 4 bases, and 11 bases lay between the germline ends. Germline CDR1 reads KGHSH; CDR2 reads LQKENI. The CDR3 reads CASSPRRGADTQYF. The CDR3 DNA follows: TGTGCCAGCTCACCCCGGAGGGGGGCAGATACGCAGTATTTT.